A selection of T cell receptor beta chains follows, all from one sample in a study of CD8 T cells in ankylosing spondylitis. TCRdb redid the calling of the 5' RACE reads with MiXCR, one entry per CDR3 protein. The sample contains hundreds of thousands of distinct CDR3 sequences, roughly 25% of which appear only once. The sequenced sample was blood, either unsorted or a sorted T cell fraction (not recorded which). The receptors shown here come from a male donor with ankylosing spondylitis or in good health (not recorded which). The CDR3 runs from the conserved cysteine through the conserved F or W. A D gene is named only where the DNA matches it firmly. The listing skips clone size in some rows; elsewhere it reads once, few, many or a size class.

J	size	D	V	DNA	CDR3
TRBJ2-7	many	TRBD1	TRBV7-9	TGTGCCAGCAGCCTTCTTCTCGACAGGGGAAGGGACGAGCAGTACTTC	CASSLLLDRGRDEQYF
TRBJ1-2	many	.	TRBV29-1	TGCAGCGGCGGGGAGGGAGGCTACACCTTC	CSGGEGGYTF
TRBJ2-2	many	.	TRBV2	TGTGCCAGCTTATGGAAAACGAACACCGGGGAGCTGTTTTTT	CASLWKTNTGELFF
TRBJ2-3	.	TRBD2	TRBV24-1	TGTGCCACCAGTGCCGGAGCGGGAGGCGCCACAGATACGCAGTATTTT	CATSAGAGGATDTQYF
TRBJ2-1	many	TRBD2	TRBV27	TGTGCCAGTCAGAGCGGGAGGCACAATGAGCAGTTCTTC	CASQSGRHNEQFF
TRBJ2-7	once	.	TRBV5-1	TGCGCCAGCAGCTTGGTGTTTTCAGGGGGGAACGAGCAGTACTTC	CASSLVFSGGNEQYF
TRBJ2-3	.	.	TRBV20-1	TGCAGTGCTAGAGATTTCGCGGGGAGCACAGATACGCAGTATTTT	CSARDFAGSTDTQYF
TRBJ2-2	many	.	TRBV5-1	TGCGCCAGCAGCACGGAACAGGGAATTGCCGGGGAGCTGTTTTTT	CASSTEQGIAGELFF
TRBJ2-1	many	TRBD2	TRBV29-1	TGCAGCGTCGGACTAGCGGGAGTCTCCTACAATGAGCAGTTCTTC	CSVGLAGVSYNEQFF
TRBJ2-5	.	.	TRBV11-1	TGTGCCAGCAGCTTAGCGGCTATGCAAGAGACCCAGTACTTC	CASSLAAMQETQYF
TRBJ2-1	many	.	TRBV5-1	TGCGCCAGCAGCTTGGAGGGGGGGCAACGGAGGAATGAGCAGTTCTTC	CASSLEGGQRRNEQFF
TRBJ2-1	many	TRBD2	TRBV4-1	TGCGCCAGCAGCCCTACCATAGCGGGATCGGGCAATGAGCAGTTCTTC	CASSPTIAGSGNEQFF
TRBJ2-7	many	.	TRBV5-1	TGCGCCAGCAGCTTGGAGGGGACGGTCACCTACGAGCAGTACTTC	CASSLEGTVTYEQYF
TRBJ2-1	.	TRBD2	TRBV20-1	TGCAGTGCCCAGGGACTACTTACTAATGAGCAGTTCTTC	CSAQGLLTNEQFF
TRBJ1-5	.	.	TRBV10-3	TGTGCCATCAGTGAATGGGATAATCAGCCCCAGCATTTT	CAISEWDNQPQHF
TRBJ1-1	many	.	TRBV29-1	TGCAGCGTTGCCCCCCGGGGGAACACTGAAGCTTTCTTT	CSVAPRGNTEAFF
TRBJ2-2	many	TRBD2	TRBV4-3	TGCGCCAGCAGCCAATCCCCGGTAGCGGGAGGGAACACCGGGGAGCTGTTTTTT	CASSQSPVAGGNTGELFF
TRBJ2-3	many	.	TRBV7-9	TGTGCCAGCAGCCTCCTCCGTTCGGATACGCAGTATTTT	CASSLLRSDTQYF
TRBJ2-3	many	.	TRBV7-2	TGTGCCAGCAGCTTCGGGCGGGTCACAGATACGCAGTATTTT	CASSFGRVTDTQYF
TRBJ1-1	.	.	TRBV6-1	TGTGCCAGCAGAACAATAGAACACTGGGGCACTGAAGCTTTCTTT	CASRTIEHWGTEAFF
TRBJ1-1	many	TRBD1	TRBV5-1	TGCGCCAGCAGCTTGGACAGGGGACCATGGAACACTGAAGCTTTCTTT	CASSLDRGPWNTEAFF
TRBJ2-7	few	TRBD2	TRBV3-1	TGTGCCAGCAGCCAACACCTAGCGGGAGGACCCTTTTCCAACGAGCAGTACTTC	CASSQHLAGGPFSNEQYF
TRBJ2-3	many	.	TRBV5-1	TGCGCCAGCAGCTTAGGACAGCCCTCAGATACGCAGTATTTT	CASSLGQPSDTQYF
TRBJ1-5	few	TRBD1	TRBV20-1	TGCAGTGCCACCACACCGGGACAGGGGAATCAGCCCCAGCATTTT	CSATTPGQGNQPQHF
TRBJ2-1	.	.	TRBV29-1	TGCAGCGTTGAAGGTGCAGGGGAGGTCTACAATGAGCAGTTCTTC	CSVEGAGEVYNEQFF
TRBJ2-2	few	.	TRBV10-1	TGCGCCAGCAGTGCGGGTCGAAACACCGGGGAGCTGTTTTTT	CASSAGRNTGELFF
TRBJ2-5	many	.	TRBV29-1	TGCAGCGTTGCCGCTGGTTCAGAGACCCAGTACTTC	CSVAAGSETQYF
TRBJ1-2	few	.	TRBV6-1	TGTGCCACCCAAGGAGCGGGCAAGAGTTATGGCTACACCTTC	CATQGAGKSYGYTF